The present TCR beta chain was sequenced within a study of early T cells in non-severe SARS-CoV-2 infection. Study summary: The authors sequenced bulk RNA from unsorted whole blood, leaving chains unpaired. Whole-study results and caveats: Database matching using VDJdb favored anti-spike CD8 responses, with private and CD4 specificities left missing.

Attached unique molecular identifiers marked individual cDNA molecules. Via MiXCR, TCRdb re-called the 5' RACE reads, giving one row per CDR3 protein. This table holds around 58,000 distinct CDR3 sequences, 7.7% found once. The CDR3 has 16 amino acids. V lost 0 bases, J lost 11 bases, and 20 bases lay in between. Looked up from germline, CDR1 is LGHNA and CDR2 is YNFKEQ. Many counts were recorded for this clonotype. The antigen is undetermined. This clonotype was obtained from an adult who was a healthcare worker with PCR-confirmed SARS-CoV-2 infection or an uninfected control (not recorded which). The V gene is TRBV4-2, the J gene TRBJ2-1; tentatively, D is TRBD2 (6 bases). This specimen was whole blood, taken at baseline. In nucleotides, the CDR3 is TGTGCCAGCAGCCAAGATGTAACTAGCATTGGGAGAAAGCAGTTCTTC. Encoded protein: CASSQDVTSIGRKQFF.